Following are 25 T cell receptor beta chains from one sample sequenced in a study of STAT5B mutations in CD4+ large granular lymphocyte leukemia. Sequencing was performed with immunoSEQ multiplex PCR; in TCRdb, only in-frame clones are kept and a portion is missing. The sample includes 20,000 to 25,000 clones, roughly 80% of them seen just once. Sequenced: CD4+ T cells from blood buffy coats. These receptors were collected from a human donor in good health.

The rearrangement links TRBV30 to TRBJ1-2, with D tentatively TRBD1 (6 bases). Germline values: CDR1 GTSNPN, CDR2 SVGIG (reference sequence). The CDR3 consists of 14 residues. V lost 2 bases, J lost 1 base, and 11 bases lay in between. The CDR3 here is CAWSTGQLNYGYTF. The CDR3 coding sequence is TGTGCCTGGAGTACTGGACAGCTTAACTATGGCTACACCTTC.

The chain recombines TRBV5-1 with TRBJ2-3, with a weak D call TRBD2 (6 bases). Germline V gene sequence: CDR1 SGHRS, CDR2 YFSETQ. With 7 bases removed from V and 4 bases from J, the gap between germline ends came to 16 bases. CDR3 length equals 14 residues. CDR3 sequence: CASRMGGVADTQYF. In DNA form, the CDR3 reads TGCGCCAGCCGGATGGGGGGAGTGGCAGATACGCAGTATTTT.

This sequence joins TRBV29-1 and TRBJ2-1; a weak D match, TRBD2 (7 bases). V gave up 7 bases and J gave up 6 bases, with 19 bases separating them. Germline CDR1 reads SQVTM; CDR2 reads ANQGSEA. CDR3 size: 14 residues. The CDR3 is CSAGGAGVSNEQFF. DNA of the CDR3: TGCAGCGCTGGGGGGGCAGGGGTGAGCAATGAGCAGTTCTTC.

This rearrangement joins TRBV9 to TRBJ1-1; D remains ambiguous. Germline lookup yields CDR1 SGDLS and CDR2 YYNGEE. Deletions cut 0 bases from V and 3 bases from J, with 9 bases between. The CDR3 is made up of 14 amino acids. The CDR3 protein is CASSVGQVDTEAFF. The CDR3 nucleotides read TGTGCCAGCAGCGTAGGGCAGGTGGACACTGAAGCTTTCTTT.

The rearrangement uses TRBV7-9 and TRBJ2-5, with D perhaps matching TRBD2 (6 bases). This CDR3 is built from 15 residues. Between the trimmed V and J ends, which lost 5 bases and 4 bases, there was a span of 17 bases. The germline CDR1 and CDR2 sequences are SEHNR and FQNEAQ (reference sequence). The CDR3 nucleotides read TGTGCCAGCAGCGCACTCGGGGGTGGGGGAGAGACCCAGTACTTC. Protein: CASSALGGGGETQYF.

This chain links TRBV4-1 with TRBJ2-7; TRBD2 aligns across 12 bases. V shed 2 bases, J shed 4 bases, and the junction held 6 bases outside the gene matches. Germline CDR1 MGHRA, CDR2 YSYEKL. The length of the CDR3 is 16 residues. The CDR3 spells CASSQTTSGGWYEQYF. CDR3 sequence (DNA): TGCGCCAGCAGCCAAACGACTAGCGGGGGTTGGTACGAGCAGTACTTC.

The rearrangement joins TRBV5-4 to TRBJ2-1, with 12 bases that match TRBD2. This CDR3 comprises 16 residues. CDR1 and CDR2 (germline): SGHNT, YYREEE (reference sequence). Trimming took 4 bases from V and 7 from J; bases not matched to a gene: 9. The CDR3 DNA is TGTGCCAGCAGCACAGCTAGCGGGGGGGCCTTAAATGAGCAGTTCTTC. Its protein product is CASSTASGGALNEQFF. Full variable domain (rest looked up from reference TRBV5-4 and TRBJ2-1): ETGVTQSPTHLIKTRGQQVTLRCSSQSGHNTVSWYQQALGQGPQFIFQYYREEENGRGNFPPRFSGLQFPNYSSELNVNALELDDSALYLCASSTASGGALNEQFFGPGTRLTVL.

This clone occurred a few times. V usage is TRBV5-6 and J usage is TRBJ2-2; D possibly matches TRBD1 or TRBD2 (5 bases each). This CDR3 has 15 amino acids. Trimming shortened V by 4 bases and J by 4 bases, and 14 bases separated the two germline ends. Germline V gives CDR1 SGHDT, CDR2 YYEEEE. The CDR3 sequence: CASSGGRVLTGELFF. DNA of the CDR3: TGTGCCAGCAGCGGGGGTCGGGTACTCACCGGGGAGCTGTTTTTT.

CDR3 in DNA: TGTGCCAGCAGCTTTCGACCGGGACTAGAAGGTCGCAATGAGCAGTTCTTC. It specifies CASSFRPGLEGRNEQFF. The V call is TRBV9, the J call TRBJ2-1; 8 positions match TRBD2. There are 17 residues in the CDR3. V lost 4 bases and J lost 6; bases outside the gene matches: 15. Germline V gene data show CDR1 as SGDLS and CDR2 as YYNGEE.

This rearrangement joins TRBV18 to TRBJ2-5; D might be TRBD2 (5 bases). The CDR3 length is 13 residues. Germline assignment: CDR1 KGHSH and CDR2 LQKENI. V was cut by 0 bases and J by 5 bases, with 7 bases left in between. As DNA, the CDR3 is TGTGCCAGCTCACCACCGGCGGGCGAGACCCAGTACTTC. Translating gives CASSPPAGETQYF.

The chain has TRBV28 and TRBJ2-7; 11 bases are shared with TRBD1. J was trimmed by 6 bases and V by 6 bases; bases with no gene match: 13. Germline values: CDR1 MDHEN, CDR2 SYDVKM. This CDR3 has 16 residues. The CDR3 DNA reads TGTGCCAGCAGGACCCCGGGACAGGGGGGAGGAAGCGAGCAGTACTTC. The encoded protein is CASRTPGQGGGSEQYF.

The J gene is TRBJ1-1, the V gene TRBV10-3; 10 nucleotides match TRBD1. Germline assignment: CDR1 ENHRY and CDR2 SYGVKD. The CDR3 extends over 14 amino acids. After removal of 11 bases from V and 2 bases from J, the junction contained 8 bases not matched to a gene. Here the CDR3 DNA reads TGTGCCTCCGGGACAGGGGATCGTAACACTGAAGCTTTCTTT. It yields the protein CASGTGDRNTEAFF.

The V gene is TRBV5-4, the J gene TRBJ1-6, with D perhaps TRBD1 (6 bases). The germline V and J ends were trimmed by 3 bases and 5 bases, with 18 bases remaining between them. The CDR3 consists of 17 residues. The V gene's germline CDR1 is SGHNT and CDR2 YYREEE (reference sequence). CDR3 sequence (DNA): TGTGCCAGCAGCTCCAACTCCAGGGGCTGGAATAATTCACCCCTCCACTTT. Its protein is CASSSNSRGWNNSPLHF.

The chain joins TRBV6-5 to TRBJ1-5; D gene uncertain. Germline assignment: CDR1 MNHEY and CDR2 SVGAGI. Trimming pared 9 bases from V and 0 bases from J, leaving 15 bases between. There are 15 residues in the CDR3. The CDR3 loop reads CASAQDPYSNQPQHF. CDR3 bases: TGTGCCAGTGCCCAAGACCCCTATAGCAATCAGCCCCAGCATTTT.

The chain recombines TRBV7-2 with TRBJ1-4, with D possibly TRBD1 on 6 matching bases. V shed 3 bases and J shed 8 bases, with 13 bases lying between them. CDR1 SGHTA and CDR2 FQGNSA come from the germline V gene. The CDR3 totals 14 residues. The CDR3 bases are TGTGCCAGCAGCTTCCCGGGGGCGACCGAAAAACTGTTTTTT. Translation gives CASSFPGATEKLFF.

This sequence joins TRBV30 and TRBJ1-4, with D perhaps matching TRBD1 (6 bases). Trimming removed 3 bases at V and 5 bases at J, with 16 bases between. The CDR3 totals 15 residues. In germline, CDR1 is GTSNPN, CDR2 SVGIG (reference sequence). CDR3 sequence reads: CAWRTAGARNEKLFF. The CDR3, as DNA: TGTGCCTGGAGGACAGCAGGGGCTCGGAATGAAAAACTGTTTTTT.

The chain is built from TRBV4-3 and TRBJ2-6; the match to TRBD1 covers 7 bases. CDR1 and CDR2 from the germline V gene are LGHNA and YSLEER. The V and J ends lost 4 bases and 0 bases, in that order; junction bases with no gene match: 9. This CDR3 contains 18 residues. This chain's CDR3 is CASSRYGQVNSGANVLTF. The DNA of the CDR3 is TGCGCCAGCAGCCGCTACGGACAGGTTAACTCTGGGGCCAACGTCCTGACTTTC.

Of note for this clone: Its ends do not fully match the called genes, so a read error is possible. The chain combines TRBV6-5 with TRBJ2-7, with 8 positions matching TRBD2. Germline V gives CDR1 MNHEY, CDR2 SVGAGI. The CDR3 loop spans 14 amino acids. The CDR3 here is CAISPGGSSYEQYF. In DNA form, the CDR3 reads TGTGCCATCAGTCCGGGGGGGAGCTCCTACGAGCAGTACTTC.

The V gene is TRBV9, the J gene TRBJ2-5, with D maybe TRBD2 (7 bases). Looked up from germline, CDR1 is SGDLS and CDR2 is YYNGEE. The CDR3 consists of 15 residues. The germline V and J ends were trimmed by 4 bases and 4 bases, with 17 bases remaining between them. In DNA form, the CDR3 reads TGTGCCAGCAGCTCCCAGGCGGGGGCTTTAGAGACCCAGTACTTC. Translation gives CASSSQAGALETQYF.

V and J are TRBV30 and TRBJ1-1; possibly TRBD1 for D (6 bases). This CDR3 comprises 12 residues. The V gene lost 5 bases and the J gene lost 0 bases, with 7 bases spanning the gap. Germline-derived CDR1 and CDR2 are GTSNPN and SVGIG (reference sequence). The CDR3 bases are TGTGCCTGGGGACAGATGAACACTGAAGCTTTCTTT. Protein sequence: CAWGQMNTEAFF.

The chain recombines TRBV10-3 with TRBJ2-3; TRBD2 aligns across 10 bases. The junction had 9 bases not matched to a gene; V was cut back by 7 bases and J by 5 bases. The CDR3 runs to 15 residues. The germline V gene encodes CDR1 ENHRY and CDR2 SYGVKD. CDR3 loop: CAIMGRAGGQDTQYF. CDR3 coding DNA: TGTGCCATCATGGGGCGAGCGGGGGGGCAAGATACGCAGTATTTT.

This chain joins TRBV30 and TRBJ2-1; D ambiguous. This CDR3 region has 13 residues. V was shortened by 1 base and J by 0 bases, with 4 bases between the two germline ends. Germline CDR1 reads GTSNPN; CDR2 reads SVGIG (reference sequence). The CDR3 DNA reads as TGTGCCTGGAGTGGACACTCCTACAATGAGCAGTTCTTC. Translating gives CAWSGHSYNEQFF.

The chain recombines TRBV30 with TRBJ2-7; D possibly corresponds to TRBD2 (6 bases). V was shortened by 2 bases and J by 3 bases, with 14 bases between the two germline ends. From germline, CDR1 is GTSNPN and CDR2 SVGIG (reference sequence). CDR3 length: 14 residues. The CDR3 loop reads CAWSPGLDLYEQYF. CDR3 nucleotides: TGTGCCTGGAGTCCGGGACTGGACCTCTACGAGCAGTACTTC.

The gene calls are TRBV27 and TRBJ1-5, with D unclear. Per germline, CDR1 MNHEY and CDR2 SMNVEV (reference sequence). V was pared by 1 base and J by 4 bases, with 5 bases between. This CDR3 contains 13 residues. The chain's CDR3 is CASSLWSNQPQHF. The CDR3 region has the DNA TGTGCCAGCAGTTTATGGTCGAATCAGCCCCAGCATTTT.

This chain joins TRBV7-2 and TRBJ2-7; D perhaps matches TRBD1 (5 bases). The germline V gene has CDR1 SGHTA and CDR2 FQGNSA. V gave up 1 base and J gave up 5 bases, with 18 bases separating them. This CDR3 spans 16 amino acids. Here the CDR3 reads CASSLEDQRGRHEQYF. The CDR3 DNA sequence: TGTGCCAGCAGCTTAGAAGACCAAAGGGGCCGTCACGAGCAGTACTTC. The full variable domain, rest sourced from reference TRBV7-2 and TRBJ2-7, is GAGVSQSPSNKVTEKGKDVELRCDPISGHTALYWYRQSLGQGLEFLIYFQGNSAPDKSGLPSDRFSAERTGGSVSTLTIQRTQQEDSAVYLCASSLEDQRGRHEQYFGPGTRLTVT.